Listed below are T cell receptor beta chains from one sample, sequenced in a study of T cell responses to AZD1222 COVID-19 vaccine. Assay used: immunoSEQ multiplex PCR; TCRdb lists only in-frame clones, some missing. The sample has about 140,000 clones; approximately 95% are singletons. Sequencing was performed on peripheral blood, taken on day 0 of MenACWY control vaccination. The source of these receptors is an adult in good health. Each CDR3 is given with its conserved first and last residue. A D gene is named only where the DNA matches it firmly. Where a row states a size, it is once, few, many or the class of an expanded clone; other rows omit it.

J: TRBJ1-5
length: 15
D: .
size: few
V: TRBV9
CDR3: CASSRLGSDGQPQHF
DNA: TGTGCCAGCAGTCGCCTCGGCTCCGATGGTCAGCCCCAGCATTTT

J: TRBJ1-1
length: 14
D: TRBD1
size: .
V: TRBV5-4
CDR3: CASRWDRAGTEAFF
DNA: TGTGCCAGCAGATGGGACAGGGCTGGCACTGAAGCTTTCTTT

J: TRBJ2-2
length: 13
D: .
size: .
V: TRBV29-1
CDR3: CSVEDLGTGELFF
DNA: TGCAGCGTTGAAGATCTGGGGACCGGGGAGCTGTTTTTT

J: TRBJ2-3
length: 15
D: TRBD2
size: .
V: TRBV6-1
CDR3: CASSEQRGGTDTQYF
DNA: TGTGCCAGCAGTGAGCAGCGGGGGGGCACAGATACGCAGTATTTT

J: TRBJ2-3
length: 14
D: .
size: .
V: TRBV18
CDR3: CASSPDRSTDTQYF
DNA: TGTGCCAGCTCACCGGACAGAAGCACAGATACGCAGTATTTT

J: TRBJ1-2
length: 15
D: .
size: .
V: TRBV6-1
CDR3: CASSEGWGGYYGYTF
DNA: TGTGCCAGCAGTGAGGGCTGGGGAGGGTACTATGGCTACACCTTC

J: TRBJ1-2
length: 14
D: TRBD1
size: .
V: TRBV2
CDR3: CASRGDRGVSGYTF
DNA: TGTGCCAGCAGGGGCGACAGGGGAGTGAGTGGCTACACCTTC

J: TRBJ1-2
length: 13
D: .
size: .
V: TRBV5-4
CDR3: CASSLLGYYGYTF
DNA: TGTGCCAGCAGCTTACTGGGCTACTATGGCTACACCTTC

J: TRBJ2-7
length: 17
D: TRBD2
size: .
V: TRBV10-3
CDR3: CAIAWSPDSGRSDEQYF
DNA: TGTGCCATCGCGTGGTCGCCGGACAGCGGGAGATCAGACGAGCAGTACTTC

J: TRBJ1-6
length: 15
D: TRBD1
size: .
V: TRBV7-9
CDR3: CASSLGDRGNSPLHF
DNA: TGTGCCAGCAGCTTAGGAGACAGGGGAAATTCACCCCTCCACTTT

J: TRBJ1-5
length: 17
D: .
size: .
V: TRBV19
CDR3: CASSMLSSGASNQPQHF
DNA: TGTGCCAGTAGTATGCTGTCCAGCGGAGCTAGCAATCAGCCCCAGCATTTT

J: TRBJ2-3
length: 16
D: TRBD1
size: .
V: TRBV7-9
CDR3: CASSAPGQGFTDTQYF
DNA: TGTGCCAGCAGCGCCCCGGGACAGGGTTTCACAGATACGCAGTATTTT

J: TRBJ1-2
length: 13
D: .
size: .
V: TRBV12-3/TRBV12-4
CDR3: CASTPSSTYGYTF
DNA: TGTGCCAGCACCCCCAGCAGTACCTATGGCTACACCTTC

J: TRBJ2-3
length: 17
D: TRBD1
size: .
V: TRBV18
CDR3: CASSRRGDRGPTDTQYF
DNA: TGTGCCAGCTCACGTAGGGGAGACAGGGGACCCACAGATACGCAGTATTTT

J: TRBJ2-5
length: 15
D: .
size: .
V: TRBV5-6
CDR3: CASSLGGPYQETQYF
DNA: TGTGCCAGCAGCTTGGGGGGGCCGTACCAAGAGACCCAGTACTTC

J: TRBJ2-3
length: 18
D: TRBD2
size: .
V: TRBV9
CDR3: CASSVDSGRWLGTDTQYF
DNA: TGTGCCAGCAGCGTAGATAGCGGGAGATGGTTGGGCACAGATACGCAGTATTTT

J: TRBJ1-1
length: 14
D: .
size: once
V: TRBV5-4
CDR3: CASSLWSLHTEAFF
DNA: TGTGCCAGCAGCTTGTGGTCTCTTCACACTGAAGCTTTCTTT

J: TRBJ2-7
length: 12
D: .
size: .
V: TRBV6-2/TRBV6-3
CDR3: CASSYSLGEQYF
DNA: TGTGCCAGCAGTTACTCGCTGGGCGAGCAGTACTTC

J: TRBJ1-2
length: 14
D: TRBD1
size: .
V: TRBV25-1
CDR3: CASSEPGQVYGYTF
DNA: TGTGCCAGCAGTGAACCCGGACAGGTCTATGGCTACACCTTC

J: TRBJ2-1
length: 15
D: TRBD2
size: .
V: TRBV9
CDR3: CASSVVTGGAEEQFF
DNA: TGTGCCAGCAGCGTAGTAACCGGGGGGGCCGAGGAGCAGTTCTTC

J: TRBJ2-7
length: 15
D: .
size: .
V: TRBV19
CDR3: CASSIPGTEAYEQYF
DNA: TGTGCCAGTAGTATCCCCGGGACGGAGGCCTACGAGCAGTACTTC

J: TRBJ1-6
length: 15
D: TRBD1
size: .
V: TRBV2
CDR3: CASSEEQGFDSPLHF
DNA: TGTGCCAGCAGTGAAGAACAGGGGTTTGATTCACCCCTCCACTTT

J: TRBJ1-2
length: 14
D: .
size: .
V: TRBV19
CDR3: CASSPKTGPYGYTF
DNA: TGTGCCAGTAGTCCAAAGACAGGTCCCTATGGCTACACCTTC

J: TRBJ1-1
length: 15
D: .
size: .
V: TRBV10-3
CDR3: CAISEGLLLNTEAFF
DNA: TGTGCCATCAGTGAAGGTTTACTCTTGAACACTGAAGCTTTCTTT

J: TRBJ1-5
length: 16
D: .
size: .
V: TRBV10-3
CDR3: CAISESRQGRNQPQHF
DNA: TGTGCCATCAGTGAGTCGCGGCAGGGACGCAATCAGCCCCAGCATTTT

J: TRBJ2-2
length: 14
D: .
size: .
V: TRBV3-1/TRBV3-2
CDR3: CASSPGGNTGELFF
DNA: TGTGCCAGCAGCCCCGGGGGTAACACCGGGGAGCTGTTTTTT

J: TRBJ1-2
length: 15
D: TRBD1
size: .
V: TRBV15
CDR3: CATSRDRAPNYGYTF
DNA: TGTGCCACCAGCCGTGACAGGGCGCCGAACTATGGCTACACCTTC

J: TRBJ2-7
length: 14
D: TRBD1
size: .
V: TRBV6-5
CDR3: CASTVRDRSYEQYF
DNA: TGTGCCAGCACCGTCCGGGACAGATCCTACGAGCAGTACTTC

J: TRBJ1-1
length: 15
D: .
size: .
V: TRBV4-2
CDR3: CASSQVGVGNTEAFF
DNA: TGTGCCAGCAGCCAAGTTGGGGTGGGGAACACTGAAGCTTTCTTT

J: TRBJ1-4
length: 17
D: .
size: .
V: TRBV19
CDR3: CASARSLALATNEKLFF
DNA: TGTGCCAGTGCTAGATCTCTGGCCCTCGCAACTAATGAAAAACTGTTTTTT

J: TRBJ2-5
length: 16
D: TRBD2
size: .
V: TRBV7-8
CDR3: CASSLALLAGDETQYF
DNA: TGTGCCAGCAGCTTAGCGTTACTAGCGGGAGATGAGACCCAGTACTTC

J: TRBJ2-7
length: 13
D: .
size: .
V: TRBV6-2/TRBV6-3
CDR3: CASSFVSGYEQYF
DNA: TGTGCCAGCAGTTTCGTTAGCGGCTACGAGCAGTACTTC

J: TRBJ1-1
length: 13
D: .
size: .
V: TRBV5-1
CDR3: CASSLGGRTEAFF
DNA: TGCGCCAGCAGCTTGGGAGGGCGGACTGAAGCTTTCTTT

J: TRBJ1-1
length: 13
D: .
size: .
V: TRBV19
CDR3: CASSFGSFAEAFF
DNA: TGTGCCAGTTCATTCGGGAGTTTCGCTGAAGCTTTCTTT

J: TRBJ1-2
length: 11
D: .
size: .
V: TRBV20-1
CDR3: CSARAGNGYTF
DNA: TGCAGTGCTCGGGCGGGGAATGGCTACACCTTC

J: TRBJ2-2
length: 16
D: TRBD1
size: .
V: TRBV7-3
CDR3: CASSLRTGGNTGELFF
DNA: TGTGCCAGCAGCCTTCGGACAGGGGGCAACACCGGGGAGCTGTTTTTT

J: TRBJ2-1
length: 15
D: .
size: once
V: TRBV3-1/TRBV3-2
CDR3: CASSPQTGSYNEQFF
DNA: TGTGCCAGCAGCCCACAAACCGGGTCTTACAATGAGCAGTTCTTC

J: TRBJ2-5
length: 13
D: .
size: .
V: TRBV5-4
CDR3: CASSVGGRQTQYF
DNA: TGTGCCAGCAGCGTGGGGGGCAGACAGACCCAGTACTTC

J: TRBJ1-2
length: 11
D: .
size: once
V: TRBV29-1
CDR3: CSVDGNYGYTF
DNA: TGCAGCGTTGATGGAAACTATGGCTACACCTTC

J: TRBJ1-6
length: 16
D: TRBD1
size: once
V: TRBV28
CDR3: CASSLSRQGARSPLHF
DNA: TGTGCCAGCAGTTTATCCCGACAGGGGGCGAGGTCACCCCTCCACTTT

J: TRBJ1-1
length: 15
D: TRBD1
size: .
V: TRBV7-8
CDR3: CASSLRTGTNTEAFF
DNA: TGTGCCAGCAGCCTCCGGACAGGGACGAACACTGAAGCTTTCTTT

J: TRBJ1-4
length: 14
D: .
size: .
V: TRBV5-6
CDR3: CASSLGQPNEKLFF
DNA: TGTGCCAGCAGCTTGGGACAACCGAATGAAAAACTGTTTTTT

J: TRBJ2-7
length: 15
D: .
size: .
V: TRBV5-1
CDR3: CASSTEGHTGDEQYF
DNA: TGCGCCAGCAGCACAGAGGGACATACAGGCGACGAGCAGTACTTC

J: TRBJ2-1
length: 11
D: .
size: .
V: TRBV7-6
CDR3: CASSSNNEQFF
DNA: TGTGCCAGCAGCTCGAACAATGAGCAGTTCTTC

J: TRBJ2-5
length: 15
D: TRBD1
size: once
V: TRBV4-1
CDR3: CASSPEGQIQETQYF
DNA: TGCGCCAGCAGCCCCGAGGGACAGATCCAAGAGACCCAGTACTTC

J: TRBJ1-2
length: 13
D: .
size: .
V: TRBV3-1/TRBV3-2
CDR3: CASSQDRYYGYTF
DNA: TGTGCCAGCAGCCAAGACAGATACTATGGCTACACCTTC

J: TRBJ1-2
length: 13
D: .
size: .
V: TRBV5-8
CDR3: CASSIRGNYGYTF
DNA: TGTGCCAGCAGCATCAGGGGAAACTATGGCTACACCTTC

J: TRBJ2-3
length: 14
D: .
size: once
V: TRBV6-1
CDR3: CASSETLSTDTQYF
DNA: TGTGCCAGCAGTGAAACCTTAAGCACAGATACGCAGTATTTT

J: TRBJ1-2
length: 13
D: .
size: .
V: TRBV7-3
CDR3: CASSPGANYGYTF
DNA: TGTGCCAGCAGCCCAGGGGCAAACTATGGCTACACCTTC

J: TRBJ1-2
length: 16
D: TRBD1
size: .
V: TRBV7-2
CDR3: CASSIATGTPNYGYTF
DNA: TGTGCCAGCAGCATCGCGACAGGGACCCCTAACTATGGCTACACCTTC